This T cell receptor (beta chain) comes out of a study of early T cells in non-severe SARS-CoV-2 infection. Background on the study: Chains were not paired, and sequencing was done on bulk RNA from unsorted whole blood.

Each single cDNA molecule received a unique molecular identifier. One entry per CDR3 protein results from TCRdb running MiXCR on the 5' RACE reads. The table shows about 52,000 distinct CDR3 sequences, with 9.5% to 12% occurring only once. With 4 bases clipped from V and 7 bases from J, the junction kept 6 bases outside the gene matches. Germline-derived CDR1 and CDR2 are LNHNV and YYDKDF (reference sequence). The CDR3 consists of 14 residues. Study-level points and caveats: There was a bias toward anti-spike CD8 responses in VDJdb matching, which missed private and CD4 specificities.

This clonotype was counted ten times or more. What it binds is not known. The chain uses TRBV15 and TRBJ2-1, with 8 nucleotides matching TRBD2. The clonotype was recovered from an adult who was a healthcare worker with PCR-confirmed SARS-CoV-2 infection or an uninfected control (not recorded which). The sample consisted of whole blood. CDR3 loop: CATSTRLAWNEQFF. CDR3 coding DNA: TGTGCCACCAGCACAAGACTAGCGTGGAATGAGCAGTTCTTC. Supplemented by reference TRBV15 and TRBJ2-1, the full variable domain reads DAMVIQNPRYQVTQFGKPVTLSCSQTLNHNVMYWYQQKSSQAPKLLFHYYDKDFNNEADTPDNFQSRRPNTSFCFLDIRSPGLGDTAMYLCATSTRLAWNEQFFGPGTRLTVL.